The 9 T cell receptor beta chains given below trace back to one sample, sequenced in a study of blood T cell repertoires in COVID-19. Generated by immunoSEQ multiplex PCR, the TCRdb table keeps only in-frame clones and is missing some. This sample has around 190,000 clones, with 80% to 90% found just once. Input material: PBMCs or T cells enriched from blood (not recorded which). These receptors came from a woman aged 18-35 years who had recovered from COVID-19.

The V gene is TRBV11-2, the J gene TRBJ1-1; perhaps TRBD1 as D (6 bases). Trimming cost V 5 bases and J 0 bases, with 10 bases left between them. This CDR3 region has 14 residues. The V gene's germline CDR1 is SGHAT and CDR2 FQNNGV. In nucleotides, the CDR3 is TGTGCCAGCAGCGTCAGGGGCATGAACACTGAAGCTTTCTTT. Amino acid sequence: CASSVRGMNTEAFF.

The chain has TRBV10-1 and TRBJ2-1, with 11 bases lining up with TRBD2. Germline V gene data show CDR1 as WNHNN and CDR2 as SYGVQD (reference sequence). CDR3 length equals 15 residues. The J segment lost 6 bases and the V segment lost 2 bases, leaving 3 bases of the junction unmatched. CDR3 coding DNA: TGCGCCAGCAGTGAGCGGGGACTAGCGGTCAATGAGCAGTTCTTC. This gives the protein CASSERGLAVNEQFF.

V and J are TRBV5-4 and TRBJ2-3; 15 bases align to TRBD2. Germline trimming cut 5 bases from V and 2 bases from J; bases unmatched to any gene: 6. CDR3 length equals 17 residues. In germline, CDR1 is SGHNT, CDR2 YYREEE (reference sequence). Here the CDR3 reads CASRPGLAGGSTDTQYF. The CDR3 DNA reads TGTGCCAGCAGACCGGGACTAGCGGGAGGATCCACAGATACGCAGTATTTT.

The chain couples TRBV29-1 to TRBJ1-2; the match to TRBD1 covers 7 bases. The CDR3 loop spans 13 amino acids. V shed 5 bases and J 5 bases; nucleotides not matched to a gene: 8. The germline CDR1 and CDR2 sequences are SQVTM and ANQGSEA. The CDR3 here is CSVQTGQRYGYTF. Here the CDR3 DNA reads TGCAGCGTTCAAACGGGACAGCGATATGGCTACACCTTC. The whole variable domain, remainder taken from reference TRBV29-1 and TRBJ1-2, is SAVISQKPSRDICQRGTSLTIQCQVDSQVTMMFWYRQQPGQSLTLIATANQGSEATYESGFVIDKFPISRPNLTFSTLTVSNMSPEDSSIYLCSVQTGQRYGYTFGSGTRLTVV.

The V gene is TRBV18, the J gene TRBJ2-5; the D gene is possibly TRBD2 (6 bases). The V end was cut by 3 bases, the J end by 1 base, with 12 bases between. The CDR3 consists of 15 residues. CDR1 and CDR2 from the germline V gene are KGHSH and LQKENI. The chain's CDR3 is CASSPFGTAQETQYF. The CDR3 DNA sequence: TGTGCCAGCTCACCTTTCGGGACTGCCCAAGAGACCCAGTACTTC.

The chain links TRBV5-1 to TRBJ2-5, with a possible D match to TRBD1 (5 bases). There are 14 residues in the CDR3. The V end lost 5 bases, the J end lost 0 bases, and 11 bases lay between the germline ends. Germline-derived CDR1 and CDR2 are SGHRS and YFSETQ. This CDR3 reads CASSASGYQETQYF. CDR3 DNA: TGCGCCAGCAGTGCTTCAGGGTACCAAGAGACCCAGTACTTC.

The chain recombines TRBV6-4 with TRBJ2-5; 9 bases are shared with TRBD2. CDR3 size: 15 residues. The junction had 9 bases not matched to a gene; V was cut back by 5 bases and J by 5 bases. Germline loops: CDR1 MRHNA, CDR2 SNTAGT. The CDR3 reads CASSFLAGTTETQYF. The CDR3 DNA follows: TGTGCCAGCAGTTTTCTAGCGGGGACCACGGAGACCCAGTACTTC.

The rearrangement links TRBV11-2 to TRBJ2-3; 7 bases line up with TRBD2. The germline V gene encodes CDR1 SGHAT and CDR2 FQNNGV. The CDR3 totals 16 residues. V shed 5 bases and J 4 bases; nucleotides not matched to a gene: 12. The CDR3 loop reads CASSPRGGVLADTQYF. The CDR3 DNA follows: TGTGCCAGCAGCCCCCGCGGGGGTGTATTGGCAGATACGCAGTATTTT.

The chain couples TRBV11-3 to TRBJ2-1; TRBD2 is a possible D gene (5 bases). The CDR3 has 15 amino acids. The ends were cut back, 5 bases at V and 2 bases at J, with 13 bases in the middle. Germline V gene lookup returns CDR1 SGHNT and CDR2 YENEEA. CDR3 nucleotides: TGTGCCAGCAGCAATAGGGAGTACACCTACAATGAGCAGTTCTTC. This translates into CASSNREYTYNEQFF.